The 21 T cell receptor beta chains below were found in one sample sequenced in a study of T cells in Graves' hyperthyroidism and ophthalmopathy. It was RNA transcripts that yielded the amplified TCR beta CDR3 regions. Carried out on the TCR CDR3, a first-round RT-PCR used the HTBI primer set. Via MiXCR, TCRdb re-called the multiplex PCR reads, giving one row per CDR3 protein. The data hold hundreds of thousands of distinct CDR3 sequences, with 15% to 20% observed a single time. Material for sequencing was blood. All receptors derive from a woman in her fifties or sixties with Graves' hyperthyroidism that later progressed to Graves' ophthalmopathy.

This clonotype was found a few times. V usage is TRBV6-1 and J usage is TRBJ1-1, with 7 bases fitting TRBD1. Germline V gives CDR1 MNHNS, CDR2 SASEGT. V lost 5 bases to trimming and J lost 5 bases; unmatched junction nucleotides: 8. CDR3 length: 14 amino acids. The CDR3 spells CASSSGTVPTEAFF. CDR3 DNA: TGTGCCAGCAGTTCCGGGACAGTCCCGACTGAAGCTTTCTTT.

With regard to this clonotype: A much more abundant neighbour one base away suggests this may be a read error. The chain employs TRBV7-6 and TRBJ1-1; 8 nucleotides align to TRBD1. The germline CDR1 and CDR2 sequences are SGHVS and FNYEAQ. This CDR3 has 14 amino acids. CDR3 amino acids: CASRRNDQGAEALF. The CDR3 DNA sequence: TGTGCCAGCAGACGGAACGATCAGGGGGCTGAAGCTCTCTTT.

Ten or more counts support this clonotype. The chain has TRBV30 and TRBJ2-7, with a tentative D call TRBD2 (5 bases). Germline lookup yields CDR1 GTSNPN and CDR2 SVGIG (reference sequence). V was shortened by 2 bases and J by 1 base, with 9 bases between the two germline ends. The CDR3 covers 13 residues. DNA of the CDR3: TGTGCCTGGAGTCTAGGCGGGTCCTACGAGCAGTACTTC. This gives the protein CAWSLGGSYEQYF.

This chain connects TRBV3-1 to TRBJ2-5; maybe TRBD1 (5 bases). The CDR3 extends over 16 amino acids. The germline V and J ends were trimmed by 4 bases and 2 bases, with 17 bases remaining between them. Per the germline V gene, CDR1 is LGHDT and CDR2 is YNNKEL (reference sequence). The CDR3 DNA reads TGTGCCAGCAGCCTTGCTTTGATAGACAGACAAGAGACCCAGTACTTC. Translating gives CASSLALIDRQETQYF.

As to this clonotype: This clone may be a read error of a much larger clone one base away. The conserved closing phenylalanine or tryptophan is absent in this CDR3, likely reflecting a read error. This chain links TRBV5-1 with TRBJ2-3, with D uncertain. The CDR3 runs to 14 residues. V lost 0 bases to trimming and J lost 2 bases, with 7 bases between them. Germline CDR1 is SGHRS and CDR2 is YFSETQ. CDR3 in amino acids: CASSLEQDTDTQYL. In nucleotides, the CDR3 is TGCGCCAGCAGCTTGGAACAAGACACAGATACGCAGTATCTT.

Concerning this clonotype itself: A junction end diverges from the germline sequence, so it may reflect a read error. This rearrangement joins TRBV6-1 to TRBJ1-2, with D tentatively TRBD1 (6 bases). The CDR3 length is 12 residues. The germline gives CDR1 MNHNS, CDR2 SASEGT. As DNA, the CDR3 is TGTGCCATCGGGACAACTAACCATGGCTACACCTTC. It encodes CAIGTTNHGYTF.

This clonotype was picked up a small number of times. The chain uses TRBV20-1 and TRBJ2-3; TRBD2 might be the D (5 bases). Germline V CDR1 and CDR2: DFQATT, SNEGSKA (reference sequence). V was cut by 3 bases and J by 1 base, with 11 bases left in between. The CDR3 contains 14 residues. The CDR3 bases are TGCAGTGCTAGCCGAGGGCTCGGCACAGATACGCAGTATTTT. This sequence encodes CSASRGLGTDTQYF.

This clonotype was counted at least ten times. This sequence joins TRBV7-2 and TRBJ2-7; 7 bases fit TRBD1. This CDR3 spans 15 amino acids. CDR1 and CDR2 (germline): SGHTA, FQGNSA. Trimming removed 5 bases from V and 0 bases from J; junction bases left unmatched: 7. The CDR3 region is CASSARQGSSYEQYF. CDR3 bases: TGTGCCAGCAGCGCTCGACAGGGCAGCTCCTACGAGCAGTACTTC. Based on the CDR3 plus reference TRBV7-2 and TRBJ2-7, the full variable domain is GAGVSQSPSNKVTEKGKDVELRCDPISGHTALYWYRQSLGQGLEFLIYFQGNSAPDKSGLPSDRFSAERTGGSVSTLTIQRTQQEDSAVYLCASSARQGSSYEQYFGPGTRLTVT.

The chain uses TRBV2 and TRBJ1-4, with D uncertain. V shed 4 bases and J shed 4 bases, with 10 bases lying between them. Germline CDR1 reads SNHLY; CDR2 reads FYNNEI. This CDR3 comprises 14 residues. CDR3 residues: CASSVGRFNEKLFF. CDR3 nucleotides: TGTGCCAGCAGTGTCGGCCGGTTTAATGAAAAACTGTTTTTT.

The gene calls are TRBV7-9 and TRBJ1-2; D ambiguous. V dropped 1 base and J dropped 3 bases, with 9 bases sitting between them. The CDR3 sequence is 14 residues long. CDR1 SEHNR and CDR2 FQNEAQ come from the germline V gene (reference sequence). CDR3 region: CASSLDAAHYGYTF. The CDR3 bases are TGTGCCAGCAGCTTAGATGCAGCACACTATGGCTACACCTTC.

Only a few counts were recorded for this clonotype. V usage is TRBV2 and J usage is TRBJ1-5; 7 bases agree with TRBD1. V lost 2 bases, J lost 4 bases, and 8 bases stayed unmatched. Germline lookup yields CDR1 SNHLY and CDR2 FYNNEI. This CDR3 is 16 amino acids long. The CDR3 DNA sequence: TGTGCCAGCAGTGAATTCCGGCAGGGGGGAAATCAGCCCCAGCATTTT. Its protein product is CASSEFRQGGNQPQHF.

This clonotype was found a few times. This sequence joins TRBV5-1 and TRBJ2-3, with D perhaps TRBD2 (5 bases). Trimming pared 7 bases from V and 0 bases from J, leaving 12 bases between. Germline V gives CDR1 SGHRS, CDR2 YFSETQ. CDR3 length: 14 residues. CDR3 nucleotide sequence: TGCGCCAGCGGCGAGGGAGAAAGCACAGATACGCAGTATTTT. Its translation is CASGEGESTDTQYF. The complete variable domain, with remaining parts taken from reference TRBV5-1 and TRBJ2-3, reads KAGVTQTPRYLIKTRGQQVTLSCSPISGHRSVSWYQQTPGQGLQFLFEYFSETQRNKGNFPGRFSGRQFSNSRSEMNVSTLELGDSALYLCASGEGESTDTQYFGPGTRLTVL.

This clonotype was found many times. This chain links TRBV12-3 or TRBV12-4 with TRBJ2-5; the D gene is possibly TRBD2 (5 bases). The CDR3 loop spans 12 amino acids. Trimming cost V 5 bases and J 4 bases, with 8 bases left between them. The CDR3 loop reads CASSTRGETQYF. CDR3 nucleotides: TGTGCCAGCAGTACCCGGGGAGAGACCCAGTACTTC.

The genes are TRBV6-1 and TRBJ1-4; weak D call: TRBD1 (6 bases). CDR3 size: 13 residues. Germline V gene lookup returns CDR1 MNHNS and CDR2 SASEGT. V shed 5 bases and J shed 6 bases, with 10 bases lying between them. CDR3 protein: CASSYDRHEKLFF. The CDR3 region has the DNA TGTGCCAGCAGTTATGACAGGCATGAAAAACTGTTTTTT.

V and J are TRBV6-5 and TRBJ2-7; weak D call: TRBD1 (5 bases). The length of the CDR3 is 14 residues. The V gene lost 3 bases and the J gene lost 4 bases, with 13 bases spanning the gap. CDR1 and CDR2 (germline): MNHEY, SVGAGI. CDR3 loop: CASSYGRAKYEQYF. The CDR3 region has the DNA TGTGCCAGCAGTTATGGCAGGGCTAAATACGAGCAGTACTTC.

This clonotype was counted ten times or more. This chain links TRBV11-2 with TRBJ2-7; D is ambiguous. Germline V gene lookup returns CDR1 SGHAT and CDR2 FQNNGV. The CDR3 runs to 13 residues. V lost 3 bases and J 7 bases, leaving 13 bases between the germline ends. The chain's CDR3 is CASSFKAESEQYF. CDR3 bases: TGTGCCAGCAGCTTCAAGGCGGAAAGTGAGCAGTACTTC.

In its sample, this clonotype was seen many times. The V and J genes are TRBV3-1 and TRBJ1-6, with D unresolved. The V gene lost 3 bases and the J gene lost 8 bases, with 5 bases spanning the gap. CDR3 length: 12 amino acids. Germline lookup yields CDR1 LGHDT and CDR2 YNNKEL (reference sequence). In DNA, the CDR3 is TGTGCCAGCAGCCAGATCGATTCACCCCTCCACTTT. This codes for CASSQIDSPLHF. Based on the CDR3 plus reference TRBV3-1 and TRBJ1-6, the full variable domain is DTAVSQTPKYLVTQMGNDKSIKCEQNLGHDTMYWYKQDSKKFLKIMFSYNNKELIINETVPNRFSPKSPDKAHLNLHINSLELGDSAVYFCASSQIDSPLHFGNGTRLTVT.

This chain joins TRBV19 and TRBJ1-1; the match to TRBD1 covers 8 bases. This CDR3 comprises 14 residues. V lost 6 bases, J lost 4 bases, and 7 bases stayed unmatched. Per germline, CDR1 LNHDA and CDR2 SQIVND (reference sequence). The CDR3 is CASRAGGEGTEAFF. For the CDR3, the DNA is TGTGCCAGTAGGGCAGGGGGCGAGGGCACTGAAGCTTTCTTT.

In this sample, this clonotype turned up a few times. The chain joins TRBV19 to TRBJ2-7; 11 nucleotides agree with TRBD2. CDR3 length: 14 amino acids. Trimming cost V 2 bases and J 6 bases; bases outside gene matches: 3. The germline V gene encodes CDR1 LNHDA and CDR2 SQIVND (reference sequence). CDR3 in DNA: TGTGCCAGTAGTATACTAGCGGGGGGCAGCGAGCAGTACTTC. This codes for CASSILAGGSEQYF.

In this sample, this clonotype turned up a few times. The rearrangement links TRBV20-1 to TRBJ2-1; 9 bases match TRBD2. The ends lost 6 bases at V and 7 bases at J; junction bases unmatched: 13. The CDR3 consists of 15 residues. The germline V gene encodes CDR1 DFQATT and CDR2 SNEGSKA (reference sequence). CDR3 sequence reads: CSATGIAGAANEQFF. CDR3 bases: TGCAGTGCCACAGGCATAGCGGGGGCTGCAAATGAGCAGTTCTTC.

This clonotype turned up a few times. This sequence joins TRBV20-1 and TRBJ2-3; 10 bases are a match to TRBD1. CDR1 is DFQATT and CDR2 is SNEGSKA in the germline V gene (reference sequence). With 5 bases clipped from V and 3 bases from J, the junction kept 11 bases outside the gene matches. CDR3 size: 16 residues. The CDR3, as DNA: TGCAGTGCTTCCCTCCCTCGACAGGGGGCAACAGATACGCAGTATTTT. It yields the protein CSASLPRQGATDTQYF.